These 8 T cell receptor beta chains share one sample of origin, sequenced in a study of T cell responses to AZD1222 COVID-19 vaccine. TCRdb's copy holds only in-frame clones and misses some; the assay was immunoSEQ multiplex PCR. Among about 200,000 clones, more than 80% were seen once, and the ten largest hold 3.5% to 4%. The sequencing used peripheral blood, collected 28 days after the second dose of the MenACWY control vaccine. These receptors were taken from an adult who received the MenACWY meningococcal vaccine as a control.

The chain is built from TRBV28 and TRBJ1-1; 7 bases agree with TRBD1. V lost 4 bases, J lost 5 bases, and 7 bases stayed unmatched. Germline-derived CDR1 and CDR2 are MDHEN and SYDVKM. The CDR3 covers 14 residues. The CDR3 DNA reads as TGTGCCAGCAGTTATGACAGGGTAGTGACTGAAGCTTTCTTT. Its protein is CASSYDRVVTEAFF.

The CDR3 region is CATSRGGQGAIQYF. The CDR3 coding sequence is TGTGCCACCAGCAGAGGAGGACAGGGTGCCATTCAGTACTTC. The genes are TRBV15 and TRBJ2-4; 8 bases are a match to TRBD1. Losses at the gene ends were 1 base for V and 9 bases for J; bases not matched to a gene: 5. Germline V CDR1 and CDR2: LNHNV, YYDKDF (reference sequence). The CDR3 loop spans 14 amino acids.

J is TRBJ2-7 and V is TRBV7-8; D is possibly TRBD2 (6 bases). The ends were cut back, 11 bases at V and 7 bases at J, with 21 bases in the middle. The CDR3 has 13 residues. Germline values: CDR1 SGHVS, CDR2 FQNEAQ. The CDR3 sequence is CAGRRDGGREQYF. The CDR3 coding sequence is TGTGCCGGCCGCCGGGACGGAGGGCGGGAGCAGTACTTC.

This clone was detected only a few times. J is TRBJ1-1 and V is TRBV5-8; D gene unclear. The CDR3 consists of 12 residues. The ends were cut back, 2 bases at V and 8 bases at J, with 10 bases in the middle. Germline assignment: CDR1 SGHTS and CDR2 YDEGEE. As DNA, the CDR3 is TGTGCCAGCAGCTTCAACCTCATCGAAGCTTTCTTT. Encoded protein: CASSFNLIEAFF.

This clone has only a few counts. The chain combines TRBV20-1 with TRBJ2-2; a weak D match, TRBD2 (6 bases). With 3 bases removed from V and 4 bases from J, the gap between germline ends came to 12 bases. The CDR3 covers 14 residues. Germline values: CDR1 DFQATT, CDR2 SNEGSKA (reference sequence). Written as DNA, the CDR3 is TGCAGTGCTAGTATAGGTAGCGGCACCGGGGAGCTGTTTTTT. Encoded protein: CSASIGSGTGELFF.

The rearrangement joins TRBV18 to TRBJ2-1; 10 nucleotides agree with TRBD1. Germline CDR1 and CDR2: KGHSH and LQKENI. The V gene end was trimmed by 6 bases and the J gene end by 5 bases; junction bases not matched to a gene: 10. The CDR3 loop spans 16 amino acids. The CDR3 DNA sequence: TGTGCCAGCTCGCGGACGACAGGGGGCTTGAACAATGAGCAGTTCTTC. Protein product: CASSRTTGGLNNEQFF.

The V gene is TRBV5-1, the J gene TRBJ2-2; TRBD2 is a possible D gene (5 bases). CDR3 length: 14 amino acids. Germline CDR1 reads SGHRS; CDR2 reads YFSETQ. Trimming left V 4 bases short and J 6 bases short, with 13 bases between. The CDR3 DNA reads TGCGCCAGCAGCCCGGAGGCCGTCCCCGGGGAGCTGTTTTTT. It encodes CASSPEAVPGELFF.

This chain joins TRBV3-1 (or the pseudogene TRBV3-2) and TRBJ2-6; 7 bases line up with TRBD1. This CDR3 contains 15 residues. V lost 7 bases, J lost 3 bases, and 6 bases stayed unmatched. CDR1 is LGHDT, CDR2 YNNKEL, per germline (reference sequence). The DNA of the CDR3 is TGTGCCAGCACCACAGGGGTCGGTGGGGCCAACGTCCTGACTTTC. Translated, it gives CASTTGVGGANVLTF.